The 23 T cell receptor beta chains below were found in one sample sequenced in a study of T cells in Graves' hyperthyroidism and ophthalmopathy. RNA transcripts provided the source from which TCR beta CDR3 regions were amplified. The HTBI primer set was used in a first-round RT-PCR of the TCR CDR3. TCRdb called the multiplex PCR reads again in MiXCR, with one record for every CDR3 protein. The sample shows fewer than 400,000 distinct CDR3 sequences, roughly 14% of them seen only once. Sequenced material: blood. Receptors originate from a woman younger than 30 with Graves' hyperthyroidism that later progressed to Graves' ophthalmopathy.

This clonotype was found many times. This chain uses TRBV7-2 with TRBJ1-5; D not certain. Trimming took 1 base from V and 7 from J, leaving 17 bases between them. Germline CDR1 is SGHTA and CDR2 is FQGNSA. The CDR3 has 16 amino acids. The CDR3 bases are TGTGCCAGCAGCTTAGATTCAGGAGGGCCGGACCAGCCCCAGCATTTT. The encoded protein is CASSLDSGGPDQPQHF.

The chain couples TRBV6-2 or TRBV6-3 to TRBJ2-7, with 10 bases that match TRBD2. There are 13 residues in the CDR3. V was pared by 8 bases and J by 5 bases, with 6 bases of the junction left unmatched. The germline gives CDR1 MNHEY, CDR2 SVGEGT. In DNA, the CDR3 is TGTGCCAGCGGTACTAGCGGGATTAACGAGCAGTACTTC. Its protein product is CASGTSGINEQYF.

J is TRBJ2-1 and V is TRBV13, with unresolved D. Trimming removed 0 bases at V and 6 bases at J, with 12 bases between. The CDR3 has 15 amino acids. Germline V lookup: CDR1 PRHDT, CDR2 FYEKMQ (reference sequence). This CDR3 reads CASSLGPSFFNEQFF. CDR3 DNA: TGTGCCAGCAGCTTAGGGCCGAGCTTCTTCAATGAGCAGTTCTTC.

This clonotype was seen repeatedly, ten times or more. The chain links TRBV20-1 to TRBJ2-7; 8 nucleotides align to TRBD2. V dropped 6 bases and J dropped 1; count of bases not matched to a gene: 5. CDR3 length: 13 amino acids. The germline V gene encodes CDR1 DFQATT and CDR2 SNEGSKA (reference sequence). The CDR3, as DNA: TGCAGTGCCCCACTAGCGGCGTCCTACGAGCAGTACTTC. Residues: CSAPLAASYEQYF.

J is TRBJ2-3 and V is TRBV14; 7 positions match TRBD2. Germline lookup yields CDR1 SGHDN and CDR2 FVKESK. The CDR3 is made up of 16 amino acids. J gave up 4 bases and V 1 base, and 8 bases lay outside the gene matches. CDR3 loop: CASSQVGALAADTQYF. The DNA of the CDR3 is TGTGCCAGCAGCCAAGTAGGGGCCCTAGCGGCAGATACGCAGTATTTT.

The genes are TRBV24-1 and TRBJ2-1; D unresolved. Trimming removed 2 bases at V and 2 bases at J, with 3 bases between. The CDR3 is 13 residues long. Germline assignment: CDR1 KGHDR and CDR2 SFDVKD. CDR3 in amino acids: CATSDWAYNEQFF. The CDR3 DNA is TGTGCCACCAGTGATTGGGCCTACAATGAGCAGTTCTTC.

A word on this clonotype: Being one base from a much bigger clone, this may be a read error. The gene calls are TRBV6-2 or TRBV6-3 and TRBJ2-5; D might be TRBD2 (6 bases). Germline CDR1 is MNHEY and CDR2 is SVGEGT. This CDR3 spans 15 amino acids. V lost 7 bases, J lost 9 bases, and 24 bases lay in between. CDR3 loop: CASNDGDSPREAQYF. The CDR3, as DNA: TGTGCCAGCAACGATGGGGACTCGCCTAGGGAGGCCCAGTACTTC.

This clonotype was picked up many times. The chain employs TRBV28 and TRBJ1-5; unclear D gene. Germline loops: CDR1 MDHEN, CDR2 SYDVKM. This CDR3 is 17 amino acids long. Trimming stripped 4 bases from V and 0 bases from J, with 16 bases between. CDR3 sequence reads: CASSYPTTEGSNQPQHF. The DNA for the CDR3 is TGTGCCAGCAGTTATCCGACCACCGAGGGTAGCAATCAGCCCCAGCATTTT.

Ten or more counts support this clonotype. The chain combines TRBV11-3 with TRBJ2-3; D perhaps matches TRBD2 (7 bases). CDR3 length: 17 amino acids. The V end was cut by 3 bases, the J end by 3 bases, with 19 bases between. Per the germline V gene, CDR1 is SGHNT and CDR2 is YENEEA. CDR3 amino acids: CASSLERGGLKTDTQYF. Written as DNA, the CDR3 is TGTGCCAGCAGCTTGGAAAGGGGGGGTCTGAAGACAGATACGCAGTATTTT.

This clonotype has a single count. The CDR3 coding sequence is TGTGCCAGCAGTTGGGCCAGCGCAGGGAACACTGAAGCTTTCTTT. It codes for CASSWASAGNTEAFF. The chain uses TRBV28 and TRBJ1-1, with D uncertain. Germline V gene data show CDR1 as MDHEN and CDR2 as SYDVKM. The V end lost 4 bases, the J end lost 1 base, and 13 bases lay between the germline ends. The length of the CDR3 is 15 residues.

Many counts were recorded for this clonotype. This chain uses TRBV18 with TRBJ2-5, with 10 bases matching TRBD2. With V trimmed by 4 bases and J by 5 bases, 13 bases remained unmatched. Germline V lookup: CDR1 KGHSH, CDR2 LQKENI. The CDR3 spans 17 residues. The CDR3 nucleotides read TGTGCCAGCTCACGTCCCCTCCGGACTAGCGGAACGGAGACCCAGTACTTC. This translates into CASSRPLRTSGTETQYF.

This clonotype showed up many times. This chain connects TRBV7-9 to TRBJ2-7; TRBD1 agrees at 8 bases. Germline V lookup: CDR1 SEHNR, CDR2 FQNEAQ (reference sequence). CDR3 length: 12 amino acids. V trimming: 5 bases; J trimming: 6 bases; junction bases outside the gene matches: 3. CDR3 in DNA: TGTGCCAGCAGCCATACAGGGGGCGAGCAGTACTTC. Its translation is CASSHTGGEQYF.

This clonotype was counted a few times. This sequence joins TRBV29-1 and TRBJ1-2; TRBD1 might be the D (6 bases). The CDR3 totals 12 residues. V gave up 6 bases and J gave up 2 bases, with 10 bases separating them. Germline V gene data show CDR1 as SQVTM and CDR2 as ANQGSEA. The CDR3 bases are TGCAGCGTGGGGGACACAAACTATGGCTACACCTTC. Protein product: CSVGDTNYGYTF.

This clonotype was counted a few times. The chain combines TRBV5-4 with TRBJ2-2; 7 bases map to TRBD1. Per germline, CDR1 SGHNT and CDR2 YYREEE (reference sequence). The CDR3 runs to 16 residues. V gave up 4 bases and J gave up 5 bases; unmatched junction bases: 11. In DNA form, the CDR3 reads TGTGCCAGCAGCCTAGGACAGGAAGTAAGGACCGGGGAGCTGTTTTTT. This translates into CASSLGQEVRTGELFF.

This clonotype appeared a few times. The rearrangement uses TRBV6-1 and TRBJ2-3; 7 bases fit TRBD2. Germline V gene data show CDR1 as MNHNS and CDR2 as SASEGT. J gave up 4 bases and V 5 bases, and 15 bases lay outside the gene matches. The CDR3 extends over 17 amino acids. The CDR3: CASSFRLGRETPDTQYF. In DNA form, the CDR3 reads TGTGCCAGCAGTTTCAGACTAGGGCGGGAGACGCCAGATACGCAGTATTTT.

This clonotype was picked up many times. The genes are TRBV28 and TRBJ2-1; D tentatively fits TRBD1 or TRBD2 (6 bases each). V shed 2 bases and J shed 6 bases, with 11 bases lying between them. Germline loops: CDR1 MDHEN, CDR2 SYDVKM. The CDR3 sequence is 14 residues long. Here the CDR3 reads CASSLGGPSNEQFF. The DNA of the CDR3 is TGTGCCAGCAGTTTAGGGGGGCCGAGCAATGAGCAGTTCTTC.

The CDR3 bases are TGTGCCAGCAGTCCGTCGGCAGGGGCGTTCTACGAGCAGTACTTC. As protein: CASSPSAGAFYEQYF. The J gene is TRBJ2-7, the V gene TRBV6-2 or TRBV6-3, with D perhaps matching TRBD1 (6 bases). CDR3 length equals 15 residues. The V gene's germline CDR1 is MNHEY and CDR2 SVGEGT. The V end lost 5 bases, the J end lost 3 bases, and 17 bases lay between the germline ends.

The chain carries TRBV14 and TRBJ2-4; D call uncertain. Germline loops: CDR1 SGHDN, CDR2 FVKESK. Trimming shortened V by 0 bases and J by 1 base, and 13 bases separated the two germline ends. The CDR3 contains 17 residues. CDR3: CASSQERGADAKNIQYF. CDR3 nucleotides: TGTGCCAGCAGCCAAGAGAGAGGAGCAGATGCCAAAAACATTCAGTACTTC.

This clonotype is a singleton in its sample. This may come from a read error, since a much larger clone is one base off. This sequence joins TRBV18 and TRBJ2-7; no clear D. The CDR3 sequence is 13 residues long. Germline loops: CDR1 KGHSH, CDR2 LQKENI. Here the CDR3 reads CAGSPPGVDEQYF. CDR3 in DNA: TGTGCCGGCTCACCCCCGGGCGTGGACGAGCAGTACTTC.

The V and J genes are TRBV9 and TRBJ2-1, with D possibly being TRBD1 (6 bases). The germline gives CDR1 SGDLS, CDR2 YYNGEE. Trimming cost V 5 bases and J 1 base, with 13 bases left between them. This CDR3 comprises 15 residues. This chain's CDR3 is CASSDPGVSYNEQFF. DNA of the CDR3: TGTGCCAGCAGTGACCCAGGGGTATCCTACAATGAGCAGTTCTTC.

The chain couples TRBV7-8 to TRBJ2-5; 9 bases fit TRBD1. The CDR3 has 15 amino acids. The V and J ends lost 4 bases and 5 bases, in that order; junction bases with no gene match: 8. Per the germline V gene, CDR1 is SGHVS and CDR2 is FQNEAQ. The CDR3 sequence: CASSYLGTGRETQYF. The CDR3, as DNA: TGTGCCAGCAGCTACCTCGGGACAGGGCGGGAGACCCAGTACTTC. The full variable domain, completed using reference TRBV7-8 and TRBJ2-5, is GAGVSQSPRYKVAKRGQDVALRCDPISGHVSLFWYQQALGQGPEFLTYFQNEAQLDKSGLPSDRFFAERPEGSVSTLKIQRTQQEDSAVYLCASSYLGTGRETQYFGPGTRLLVL.

This clonotype was found many times. This chain uses TRBV27 with TRBJ2-1; D call uncertain. V lost 0 bases and J 8 bases, leaving 8 bases between the germline ends. Germline-derived CDR1 and CDR2 are MNHEY and SMNVEV (reference sequence). The CDR3 has 13 residues. The CDR3 protein is CASSLSEQYEQFF. CDR3 DNA sequence: TGTGCCAGCAGTTTATCAGAGCAGTATGAGCAGTTCTTC.

The table lists this clonotype with many counts. CDR3 protein: CASSFGGDSYEQYF. The CDR3 bases are TGTGCCAGCAGTTTTGGAGGGGACTCCTACGAGCAGTACTTC. The rearrangement joins TRBV28 to TRBJ2-7; tentative D call: TRBD2 (6 bases). Looked up from germline, CDR1 is MDHEN and CDR2 is SYDVKM. Trimming removed 3 bases at V and 0 bases at J, with 9 bases between. The CDR3 loop spans 14 amino acids.